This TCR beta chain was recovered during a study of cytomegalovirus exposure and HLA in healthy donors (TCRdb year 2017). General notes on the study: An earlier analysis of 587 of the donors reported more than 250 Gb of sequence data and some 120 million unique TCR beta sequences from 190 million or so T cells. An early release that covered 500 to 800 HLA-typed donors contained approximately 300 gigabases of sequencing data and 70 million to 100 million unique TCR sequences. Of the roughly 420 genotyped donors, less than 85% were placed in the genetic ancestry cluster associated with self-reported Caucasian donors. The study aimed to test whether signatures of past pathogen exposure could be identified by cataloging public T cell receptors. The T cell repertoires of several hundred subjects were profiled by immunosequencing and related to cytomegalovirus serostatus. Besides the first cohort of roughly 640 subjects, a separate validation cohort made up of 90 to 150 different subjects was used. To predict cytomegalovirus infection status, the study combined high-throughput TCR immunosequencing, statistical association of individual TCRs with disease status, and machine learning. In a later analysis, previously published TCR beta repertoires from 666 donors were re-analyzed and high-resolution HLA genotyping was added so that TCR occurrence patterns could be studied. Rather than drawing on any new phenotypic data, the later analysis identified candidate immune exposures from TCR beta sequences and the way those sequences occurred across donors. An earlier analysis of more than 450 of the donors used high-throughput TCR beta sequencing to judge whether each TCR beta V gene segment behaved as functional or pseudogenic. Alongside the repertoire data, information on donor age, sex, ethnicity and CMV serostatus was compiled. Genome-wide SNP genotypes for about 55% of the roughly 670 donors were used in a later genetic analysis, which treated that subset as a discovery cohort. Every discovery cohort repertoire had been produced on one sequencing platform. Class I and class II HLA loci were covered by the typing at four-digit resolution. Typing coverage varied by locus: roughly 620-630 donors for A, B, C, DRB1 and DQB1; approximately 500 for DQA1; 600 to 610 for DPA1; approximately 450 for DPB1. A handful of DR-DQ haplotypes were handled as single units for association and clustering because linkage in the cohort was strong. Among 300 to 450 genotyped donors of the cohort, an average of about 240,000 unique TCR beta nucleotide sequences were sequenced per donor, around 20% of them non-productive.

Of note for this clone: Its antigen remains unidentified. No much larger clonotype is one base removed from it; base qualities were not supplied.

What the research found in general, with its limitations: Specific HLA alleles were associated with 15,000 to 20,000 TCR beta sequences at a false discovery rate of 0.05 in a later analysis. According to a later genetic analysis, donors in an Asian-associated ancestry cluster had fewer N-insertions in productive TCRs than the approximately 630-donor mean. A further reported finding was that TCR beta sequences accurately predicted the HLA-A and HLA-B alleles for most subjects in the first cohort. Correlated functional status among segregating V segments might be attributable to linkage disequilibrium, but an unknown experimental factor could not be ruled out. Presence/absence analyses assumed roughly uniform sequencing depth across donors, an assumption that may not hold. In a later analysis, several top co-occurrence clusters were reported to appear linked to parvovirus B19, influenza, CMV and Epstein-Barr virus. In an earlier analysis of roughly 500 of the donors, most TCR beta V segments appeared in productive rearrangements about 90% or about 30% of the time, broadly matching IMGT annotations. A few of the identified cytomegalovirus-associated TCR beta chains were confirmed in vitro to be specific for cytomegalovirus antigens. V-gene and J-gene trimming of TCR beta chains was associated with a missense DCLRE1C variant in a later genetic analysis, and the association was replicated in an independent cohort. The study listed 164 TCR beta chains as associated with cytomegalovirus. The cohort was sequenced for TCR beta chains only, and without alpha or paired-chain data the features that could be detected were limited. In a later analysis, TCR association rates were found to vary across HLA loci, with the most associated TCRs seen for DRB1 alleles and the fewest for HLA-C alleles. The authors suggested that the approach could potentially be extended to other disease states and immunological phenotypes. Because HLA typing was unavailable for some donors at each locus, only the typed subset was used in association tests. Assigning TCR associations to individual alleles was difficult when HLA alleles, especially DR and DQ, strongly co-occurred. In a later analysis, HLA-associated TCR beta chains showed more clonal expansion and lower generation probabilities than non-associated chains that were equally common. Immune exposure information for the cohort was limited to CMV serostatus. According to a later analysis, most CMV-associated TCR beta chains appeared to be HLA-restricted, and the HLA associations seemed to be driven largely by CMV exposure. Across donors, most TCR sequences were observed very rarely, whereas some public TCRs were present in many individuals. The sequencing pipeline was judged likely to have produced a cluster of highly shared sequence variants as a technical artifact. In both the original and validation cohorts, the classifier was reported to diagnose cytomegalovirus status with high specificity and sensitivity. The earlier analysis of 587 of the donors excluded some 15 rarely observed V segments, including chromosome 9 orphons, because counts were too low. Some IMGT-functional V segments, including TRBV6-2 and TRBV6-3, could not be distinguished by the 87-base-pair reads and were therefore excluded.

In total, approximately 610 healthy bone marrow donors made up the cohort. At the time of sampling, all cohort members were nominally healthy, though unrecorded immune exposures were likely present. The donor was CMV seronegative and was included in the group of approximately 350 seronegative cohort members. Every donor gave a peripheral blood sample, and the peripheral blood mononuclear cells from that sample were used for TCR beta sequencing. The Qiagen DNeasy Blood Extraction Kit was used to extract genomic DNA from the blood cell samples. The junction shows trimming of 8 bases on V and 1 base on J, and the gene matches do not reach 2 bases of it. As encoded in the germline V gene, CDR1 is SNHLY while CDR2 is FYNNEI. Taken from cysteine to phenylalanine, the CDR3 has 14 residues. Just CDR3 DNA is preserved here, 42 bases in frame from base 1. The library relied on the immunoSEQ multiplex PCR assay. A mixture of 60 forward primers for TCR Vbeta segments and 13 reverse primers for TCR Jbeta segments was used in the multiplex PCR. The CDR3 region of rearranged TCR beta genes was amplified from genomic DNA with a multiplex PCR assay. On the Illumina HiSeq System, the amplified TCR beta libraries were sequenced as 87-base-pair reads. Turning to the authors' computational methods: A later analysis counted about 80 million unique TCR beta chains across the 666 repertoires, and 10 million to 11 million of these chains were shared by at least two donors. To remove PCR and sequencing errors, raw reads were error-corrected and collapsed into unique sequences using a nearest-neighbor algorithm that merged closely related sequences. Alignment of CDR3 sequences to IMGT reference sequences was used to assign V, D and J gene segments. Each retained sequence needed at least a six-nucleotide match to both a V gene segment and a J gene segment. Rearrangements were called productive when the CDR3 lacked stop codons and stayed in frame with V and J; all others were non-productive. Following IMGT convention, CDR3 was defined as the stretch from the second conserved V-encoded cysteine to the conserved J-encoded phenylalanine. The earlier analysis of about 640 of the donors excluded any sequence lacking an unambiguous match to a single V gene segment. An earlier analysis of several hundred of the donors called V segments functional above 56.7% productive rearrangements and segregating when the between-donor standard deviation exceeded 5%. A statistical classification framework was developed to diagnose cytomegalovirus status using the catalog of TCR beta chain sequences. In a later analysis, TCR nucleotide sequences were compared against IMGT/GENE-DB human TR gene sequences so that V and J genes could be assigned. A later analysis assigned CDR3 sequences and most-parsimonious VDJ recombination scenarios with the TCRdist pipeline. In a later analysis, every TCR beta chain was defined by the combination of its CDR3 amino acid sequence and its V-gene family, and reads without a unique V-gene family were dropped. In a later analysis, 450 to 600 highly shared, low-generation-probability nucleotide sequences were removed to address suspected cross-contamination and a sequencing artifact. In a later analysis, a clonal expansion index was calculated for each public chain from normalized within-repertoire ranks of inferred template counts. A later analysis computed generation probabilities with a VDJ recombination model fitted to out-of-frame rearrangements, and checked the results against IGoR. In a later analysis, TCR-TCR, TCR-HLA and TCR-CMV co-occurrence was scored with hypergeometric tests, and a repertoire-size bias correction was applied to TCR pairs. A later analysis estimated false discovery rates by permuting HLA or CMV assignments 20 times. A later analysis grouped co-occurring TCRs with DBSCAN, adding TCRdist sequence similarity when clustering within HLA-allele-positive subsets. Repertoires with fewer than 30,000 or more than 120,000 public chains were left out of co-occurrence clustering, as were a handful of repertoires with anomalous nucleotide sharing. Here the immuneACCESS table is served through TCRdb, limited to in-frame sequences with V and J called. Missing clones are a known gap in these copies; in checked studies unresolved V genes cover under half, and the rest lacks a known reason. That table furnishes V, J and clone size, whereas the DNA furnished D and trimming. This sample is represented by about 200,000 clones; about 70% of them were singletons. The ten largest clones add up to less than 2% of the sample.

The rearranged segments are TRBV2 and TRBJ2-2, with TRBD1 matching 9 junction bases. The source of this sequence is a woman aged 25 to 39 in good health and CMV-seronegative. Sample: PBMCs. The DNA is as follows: TGTGCCAGCGGGGGACAGGGGAACACCGGGGAGCTGTTTTTT. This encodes CASGGQGNTGELFF. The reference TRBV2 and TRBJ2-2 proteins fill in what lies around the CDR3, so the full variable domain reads EPEVTQTPSHQVTQMGQEVILRCVPISNHLYFYWYRQILGQKVEFLVSFYNNEISEKSEIFDDQFSVERPDGSNFTLKIRSTKLEDSAMYFCASGGQGNTGELFFGEGSRLTVL.